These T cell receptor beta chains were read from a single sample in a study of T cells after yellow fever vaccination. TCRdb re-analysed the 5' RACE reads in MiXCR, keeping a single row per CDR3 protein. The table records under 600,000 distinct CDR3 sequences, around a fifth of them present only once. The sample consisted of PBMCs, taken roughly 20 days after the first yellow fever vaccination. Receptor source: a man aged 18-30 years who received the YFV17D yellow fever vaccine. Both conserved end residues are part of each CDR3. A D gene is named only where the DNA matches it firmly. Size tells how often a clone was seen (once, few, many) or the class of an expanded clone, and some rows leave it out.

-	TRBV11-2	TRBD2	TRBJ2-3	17	TGTGCCAGCAGCTTAGTAACTAGCGGGGCAACGGCAGATACGCAGTATTTT	CASSLVTSGATADTQYF
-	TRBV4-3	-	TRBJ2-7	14	TGCGCCAGCAGCCAAGGGCGGGGGCGATACGAGCAGTACTTC	CASSQGRGRYEQYF
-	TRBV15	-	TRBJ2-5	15	TGTGCCACCAGCCCCTTTCGGGCAGGTATAGAGACCCAGTACTTC	CATSPFRAGIETQYF
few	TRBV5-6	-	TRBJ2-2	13	TGTGCCAGCAGCTTGGGCCAGCCTGGGGAGCTGTTTTTT	CASSLGQPGELFF
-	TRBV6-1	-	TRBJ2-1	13	TGTGCCAGCAGTCCTCGGGGTTTCCATGAGCAGTTCTTC	CASSPRGFHEQFF
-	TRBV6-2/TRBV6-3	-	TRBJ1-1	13	TGTGCCAGTGAGGGGCGGGTGAACACTGAAGCTTTCTTT	CASEGRVNTEAFF
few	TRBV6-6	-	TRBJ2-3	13	TGTGCCAGCAGTTACCCGCGGGGCGGTACGCAGTATTTT	CASSYPRGGTQYF
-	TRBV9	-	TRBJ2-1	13	TGTGCCAGCAGCGTAGATCAGGGGAATGAGCAGTTCTTC	CASSVDQGNEQFF
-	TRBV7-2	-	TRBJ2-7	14	TGTGCCACCCACCAAAGGGGCCCGCATTACGAGCAGTACTTC	CATHQRGPHYEQYF
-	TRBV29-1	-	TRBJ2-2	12	TGCAGCGTCGTTCAACACACCGGGGAGCTGTTTTTT	CSVVQHTGELFF
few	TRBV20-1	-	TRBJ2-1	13	TGCAGTGCTTTGCTAGGGACCTACAATGAGCAGTTCTTC	CSALLGTYNEQFF
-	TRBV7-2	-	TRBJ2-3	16	TGTGCCAGCAGCCGAATAACAGGTTCTAGCACAGATACGCAGTATTTT	CASSRITGSSTDTQYF
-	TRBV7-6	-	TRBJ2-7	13	TGTGCCAGCAGCTTACCGGGTGCAAACGAGCAGTACTTC	CASSLPGANEQYF
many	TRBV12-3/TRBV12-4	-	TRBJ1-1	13	TGTGCCAGCAGTTCACAGGTGAACACTGAAGCTTTCTTT	CASSSQVNTEAFF
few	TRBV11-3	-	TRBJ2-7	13	TGTGCCAGCAGCTTAGGACATCTCTACGAGCAGTACTTC	CASSLGHLYEQYF
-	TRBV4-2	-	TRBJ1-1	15	TGTGCCAGCAGCCAAGAATCAGGGTTTAACGCTGAAGCTTTCTTT	CASSQESGFNAEAFF
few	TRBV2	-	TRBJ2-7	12	TGTGCCAGCGGCCAGGGAGACTACGAGCAGTACTTC	CASGQGDYEQYF
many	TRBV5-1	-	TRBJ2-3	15	TGCGCCAGCAGCTTGGCCAACACGGTCACAGATACGCAGTATTTT	CASSLANTVTDTQYF
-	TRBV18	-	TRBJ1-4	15	TGTGCCAGCTCACCACCGGCGGAGCCGAATGAAAAACTGTTTTTT	CASSPPAEPNEKLFF
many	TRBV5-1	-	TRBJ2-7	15	TGCGCCAGCAGCTCCGAAGGGGCCACTACGGGGGAGCAGTACTTC	CASSSEGATTGEQYF
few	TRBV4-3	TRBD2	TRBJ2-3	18	TGCGCCAGCAGCCAAGAGAACTTGGCGGGGGGTGGCACAGATACGCAGTATTTT	CASSQENLAGGGTDTQYF
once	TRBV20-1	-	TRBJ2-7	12	TGCAGTGCTAGAGCGGGGTTACGGGAGCAGTACTTC	CSARAGLREQYF
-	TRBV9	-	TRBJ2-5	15	TGTGCCAGCAGCGAGGAGTGGGCCGGAGGCGGGACCCAGTACTTC	CASSEEWAGGGTQYF
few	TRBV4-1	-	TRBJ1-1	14	TGCGCCAGCTGTCCCCCGGACACCAACACTGAAGCTTTCTTT	CASCPPDTNTEAFF
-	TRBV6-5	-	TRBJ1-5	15	TGTGCCAGCAGTTACTCCCTCCGACATAATCAGCCCCAACATTTT	CASSYSLRHNQPQHF
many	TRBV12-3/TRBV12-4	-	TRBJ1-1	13	TGTGCCAGCAGCTCCCAGGAGAACACTGAAGCTTTCTTT	CASSSQENTEAFF
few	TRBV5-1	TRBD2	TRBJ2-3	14	TGCGCCAGCAGCGGGGGGGACCGGGGCGATACGCAGTATTTT	CASSGGDRGDTQYF
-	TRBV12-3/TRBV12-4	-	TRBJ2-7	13	TGTGCCAGCAGTTTCCGGCGGGGAGATGAGCAGTACTTC	CASSFRRGDEQYF
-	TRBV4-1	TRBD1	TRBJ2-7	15	TGCGCCAGCAGCCGTGGACAGGTTTACTCCTACGAGCAGTACTTC	CASSRGQVYSYEQYF
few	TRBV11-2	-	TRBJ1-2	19	TGTGCCAGCAGCTCCCGTGGGTTTGGCGTTGGAGTATCTAACTATGGCTACACCTTC	CASSSRGFGVGVSNYGYTF
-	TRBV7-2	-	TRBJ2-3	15	TGTGCCAGCGACACAGGGATCGAAGACACAGATACGCAGTATTTT	CASDTGIEDTDTQYF
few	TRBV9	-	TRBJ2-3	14	TGTGCCAGCAGCGTAGACGTTTTGACAGATACGCAGTATTTT	CASSVDVLTDTQYF
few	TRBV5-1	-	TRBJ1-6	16	TGCGCCAGCAGCTGGGGAGGAGACAGCCATAATTCACCCCTCCACTTT	CASSWGGDSHNSPLHF
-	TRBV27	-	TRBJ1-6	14	TGTGCCAGCAGTCTACAGGGTGTTAATTCACCCCTCCACTTT	CASSLQGVNSPLHF
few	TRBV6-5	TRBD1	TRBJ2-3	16	TGTGCCAGCAGTTACGGGGTGGACAGGGGGATAGATACGCAGTATTTT	CASSYGVDRGIDTQYF
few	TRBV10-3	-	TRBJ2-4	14	TGTGCCATCAGTGCGGCCGTGGGCAAAAACATTCAGTACTTC	CAISAAVGKNIQYF
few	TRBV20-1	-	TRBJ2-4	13	TGCAGTGCTAGAGGGGCAGGGACGAACATTCAGTACTTC	CSARGAGTNIQYF
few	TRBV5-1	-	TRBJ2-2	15	TGCGCCAGCAGCTTGCGGGTTACGGGCACCGGGGAGCTGTTTTTT	CASSLRVTGTGELFF
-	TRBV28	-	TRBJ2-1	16	TGTGCCAGCAGTGGCCGGGGTAGGGGCCACTACAATGAGCAGTTCTTC	CASSGRGRGHYNEQFF
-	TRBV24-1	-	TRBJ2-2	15	TGTGCCACCAGTGATGGGGTTCGGAACACCGGGGAGCTGTTTTTT	CATSDGVRNTGELFF
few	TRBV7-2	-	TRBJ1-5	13	TGTGCCAGCAGCCTCACAGGGCACCAGCCCCAGCATTTT	CASSLTGHQPQHF
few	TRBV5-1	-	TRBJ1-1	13	TGCGCCAGCAGAGTCCAGGGTGGCACTGAAGCTTTCTTT	CASRVQGGTEAFF
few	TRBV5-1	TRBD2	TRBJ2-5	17	TGCGCCAGCAGCGAGGCAATGGCGACTAGCGGACAAGAGACCCAGTACTTC	CASSEAMATSGQETQYF
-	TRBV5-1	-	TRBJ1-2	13	TGCGCCAGCAGCCCCGAGGGGGTCGGGGGCTACACCTTC	CASSPEGVGGYTF
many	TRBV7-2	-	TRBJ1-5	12	TGTGCCAGCAGTCCCCCCGGGCAGCCCCAGCATTTT	CASSPPGQPQHF
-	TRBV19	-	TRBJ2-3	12	TGTGCCAGTAGTCGGCAGGCAGATACGCAGTATTTT	CASSRQADTQYF
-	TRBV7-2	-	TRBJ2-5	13	TGTGCCAGCAGCTTTGTTGACCAAGAGACCCAGTACTTC	CASSFVDQETQYF
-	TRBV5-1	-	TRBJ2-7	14	TGCGCCAGCAGCTTCTACGGGACACCTTACGAGCAGTACTTC	CASSFYGTPYEQYF
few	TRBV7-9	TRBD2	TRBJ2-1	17	TGTGCCAGCAGCTTGCTAGCGGGGGGGATCGCAAACAATGAGCAGTTCTTC	CASSLLAGGIANNEQFF
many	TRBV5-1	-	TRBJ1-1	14	TGCGCCAGCAGCCAGAATCCGGGGATTACTGAAGCTTTCTTT	CASSQNPGITEAFF
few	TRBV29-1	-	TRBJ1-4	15	TGCAGCGTTGGGACTCGGGGAACAACTAATGAAAAACTGTTTTTT	CSVGTRGTTNEKLFF
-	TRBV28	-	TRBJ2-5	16	TGTGCCAGCACTCCCATCCCGGGGCGCGTAACGGAGACCCAGTACTTC	CASTPIPGRVTETQYF
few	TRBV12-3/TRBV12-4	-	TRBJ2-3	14	TGTGCCAGCAGTTTCCAGGAGGGCACAGATACGCAGTATTTT	CASSFQEGTDTQYF